This T cell receptor (beta chain) was sequenced in a study of PD-1 blockade in classical Hodgkin lymphoma. Study-level background: Intravenous delivery of nivolumab at 3 mg/kg to patients occurred every 2 weeks. Study conclusions and caveats: The CD4+ diversity rise by C4D1 was clearest in complete responders.

Every patient relapsed after autologous stem cell transplantation, and brentuximab vedotin exposure varied. About this clone itself: The target antigen is unknown.

The germline CDR1 and CDR2 sequences are PRHDT and FYEKMQ (reference sequence). The CDR3 is 13 residues long. With 5 bases removed from V and 2 bases from J, the gap between germline ends came to 9 bases. Libraries were prepared by immunoSEQ multiplex PCR; TCRdb keeps only in-frame clonotypes and omits some of them. The table lists more than 60,000 clones, 90% of them singletons. Sequenced material: peripheral blood mononuclear cells (PBMCs), taken at baseline. This sequence was found in a human donor with classical Hodgkin lymphoma. The chain combines TRBV13 with TRBJ2-5, with D possibly TRBD1 on 6 matching bases. The CDR3 DNA sequence: TGTGCCAGCAGCCGAGGACAGCAAGAGACCCAGTACTTC. Translating gives CASSRGQQETQYF.